The 4 T cell receptor beta chains below all came from one sample that was sequenced in a study of cytomegalovirus exposure and HLA in healthy donors. Both 60 Vbeta primers and 13 Jbeta primers went into the PCR. The table came from immunoSEQ multiplex PCR; TCRdb's copy has only in-frame clones and leaves some out. The data show about 36,000 clones, around 53% seen once. The sample comprised PBMCs. These receptors came from a woman aged 40 to 50 in good health and CMV-seropositive.

This sequence joins TRBV30 and TRBJ2-7, with a possible D match to TRBD1 (6 bases). Germline CDR1 is GTSNPN and CDR2 is SVGIG (reference sequence). Between the trimmed V and J ends, which lost 3 bases and 2 bases, there was a span of 17 bases. The CDR3 length is 15 residues. The CDR3 DNA is TGTGCCTGGAGCCCGACAGGCCAGGTAACCTACGAGCAGTACTTC. It encodes CAWSPTGQVTYEQYF. Supplemented by reference TRBV30 and TRBJ2-7, the full variable domain reads SQTIHQWPATLVQPVGSPLSLECTVEGTSNPNLYWYRQAAGRGLQLLFYSVGIGQISSEVPQNLSASRPQDRQFILSSKKLLLSDSGFYLCAWSPTGQVTYEQYFGPGTRLTVT.

The rearrangement joins TRBV11-2 to TRBJ2-7; possibly TRBD2 for D (6 bases). V was shortened by 5 bases and J by 5 bases, with 16 bases between the two germline ends. The CDR3 has 14 amino acids. Germline CDR1 is SGHAT and CDR2 is FQNNGV. CDR3 region: CASSQRGTPNEQYF. The CDR3 DNA sequence: TGTGCCAGCAGCCAACGCGGGACCCCCAACGAGCAGTACTTC. The full variable domain, rest sourced from reference TRBV11-2 and TRBJ2-7, is EAGVAQSPRYKIIEKRQSVAFWCNPISGHATLYWYQQILGQGPKLLIQFQNNGVVDDSQLPKDRFSAERLKGVDSTLKIQPAKLEDSAVYLCASSQRGTPNEQYFGPGTRLTVT.

This chain connects TRBV7-9 to TRBJ2-7; D call uncertain. Germline CDR1 SEHNR, CDR2 FQNEAQ (reference sequence). This CDR3 has 14 residues. The V end was cut by 1 base, the J end by 1 base, with 8 bases between. CDR3 DNA sequence: TGTGCCAGCAGCTTAGAGCAGGTTTCCTACGAGCAGTACTTC. Amino acid sequence: CASSLEQVSYEQYF.

This chain uses TRBV4-1 with TRBJ1-1, with a weak D call TRBD1 (6 bases). CDR1 is MGHRA and CDR2 is YSYEKL in the germline V gene. The CDR3 covers 13 residues. V was cut by 3 bases and J by 2 bases, with 7 bases left in between. CDR3 DNA: TGCGCCAGCAGCCAGACAGGAAACACTGAAGCTTTCTTT. It encodes CASSQTGNTEAFF.